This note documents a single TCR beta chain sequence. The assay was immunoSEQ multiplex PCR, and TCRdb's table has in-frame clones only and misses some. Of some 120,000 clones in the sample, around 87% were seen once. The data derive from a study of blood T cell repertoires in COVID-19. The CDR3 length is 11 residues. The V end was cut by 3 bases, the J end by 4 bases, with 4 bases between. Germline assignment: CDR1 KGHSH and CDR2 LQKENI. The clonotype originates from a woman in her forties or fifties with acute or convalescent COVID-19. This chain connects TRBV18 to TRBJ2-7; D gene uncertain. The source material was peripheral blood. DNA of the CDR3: TGTGCCAGCTCACCCCAGTACGAGCAGTACTTC. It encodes CASSPQYEQYF.